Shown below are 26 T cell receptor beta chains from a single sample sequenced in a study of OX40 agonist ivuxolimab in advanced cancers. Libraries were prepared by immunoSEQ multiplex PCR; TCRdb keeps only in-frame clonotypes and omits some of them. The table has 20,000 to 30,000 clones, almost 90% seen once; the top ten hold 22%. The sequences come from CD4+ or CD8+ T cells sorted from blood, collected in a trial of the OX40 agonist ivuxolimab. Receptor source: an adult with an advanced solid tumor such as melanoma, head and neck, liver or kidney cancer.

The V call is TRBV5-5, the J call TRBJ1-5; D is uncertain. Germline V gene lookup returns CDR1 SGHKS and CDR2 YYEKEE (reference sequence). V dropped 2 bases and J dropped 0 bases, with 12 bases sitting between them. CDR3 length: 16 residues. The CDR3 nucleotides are TGTGCCAGCAGCTTTAGCACAGCTTATAGCAATCAGCCCCAGCATTTT. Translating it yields CASSFSTAYSNQPQHF.

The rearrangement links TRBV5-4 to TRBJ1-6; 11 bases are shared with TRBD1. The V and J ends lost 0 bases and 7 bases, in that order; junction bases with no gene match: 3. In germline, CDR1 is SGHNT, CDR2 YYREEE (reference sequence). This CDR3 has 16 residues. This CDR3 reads CASSLEGTGGNSPLHF. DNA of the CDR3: TGTGCCAGCAGCTTGGAGGGGACAGGGGGAAATTCACCCCTCCACTTT.

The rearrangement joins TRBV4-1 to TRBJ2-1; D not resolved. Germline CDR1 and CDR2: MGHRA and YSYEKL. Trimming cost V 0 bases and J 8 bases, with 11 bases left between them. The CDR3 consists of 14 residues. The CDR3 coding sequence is TGCGCCAGCAGCCAAGAAGGTCTGGCTGATGAGCAGTTCTTC. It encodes CASSQEGLADEQFF.

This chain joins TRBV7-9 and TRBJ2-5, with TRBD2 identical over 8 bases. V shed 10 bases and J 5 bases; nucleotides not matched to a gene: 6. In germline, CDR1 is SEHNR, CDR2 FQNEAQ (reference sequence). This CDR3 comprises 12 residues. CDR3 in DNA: TGTGCCACCCGGGGACTAGATGAGACCCAGTACTTC. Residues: CATRGLDETQYF.

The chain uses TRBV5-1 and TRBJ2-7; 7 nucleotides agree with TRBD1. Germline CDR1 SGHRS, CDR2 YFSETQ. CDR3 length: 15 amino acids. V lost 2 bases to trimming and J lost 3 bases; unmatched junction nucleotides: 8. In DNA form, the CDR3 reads TGCGCCAGCAGCTTAGAGACAGGGACCCTCTACGAGCAGTACTTC. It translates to CASSLETGTLYEQYF.

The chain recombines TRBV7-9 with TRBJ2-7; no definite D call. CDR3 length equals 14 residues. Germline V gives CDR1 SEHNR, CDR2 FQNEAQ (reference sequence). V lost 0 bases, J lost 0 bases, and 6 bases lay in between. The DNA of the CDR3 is TGTGCCAGCAGCTTAGCGACAAGCTCCTACGAGCAGTACTTC. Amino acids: CASSLATSSYEQYF.

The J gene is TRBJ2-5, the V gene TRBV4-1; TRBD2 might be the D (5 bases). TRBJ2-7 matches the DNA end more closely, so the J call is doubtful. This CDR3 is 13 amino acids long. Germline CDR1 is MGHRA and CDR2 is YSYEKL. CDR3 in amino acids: CASSPEGVGEQYF. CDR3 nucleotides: TGCGCCAGCAGCCCCGAGGGAGTCGGCGAGCAGTACTTC.

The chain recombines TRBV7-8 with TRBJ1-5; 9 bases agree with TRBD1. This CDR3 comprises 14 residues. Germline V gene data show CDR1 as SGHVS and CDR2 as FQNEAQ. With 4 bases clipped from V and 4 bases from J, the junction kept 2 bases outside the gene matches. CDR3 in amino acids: CASSSGQGNQPQHF. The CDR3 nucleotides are TGTGCCAGCAGCTCGGGACAGGGTAATCAGCCCCAGCATTTT.

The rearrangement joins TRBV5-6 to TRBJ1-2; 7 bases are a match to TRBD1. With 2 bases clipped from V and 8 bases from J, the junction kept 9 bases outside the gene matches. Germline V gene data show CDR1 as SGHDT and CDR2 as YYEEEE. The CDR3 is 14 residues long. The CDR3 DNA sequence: TGTGCCAGCAGCTTAGGGGGCCATCTCGGAGGCTACACCTTC. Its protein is CASSLGGHLGGYTF. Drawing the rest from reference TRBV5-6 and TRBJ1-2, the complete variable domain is DAGVTQSPTHLIKTRGQQVTLRCSPKSGHDTVSWYQQALGQGPQFIFQYYEEEERQRGNFPDRFSGHQFPNYSSELNVNALLLGDSALYLCASSLGGHLGGYTFGSGTRLTVV.

CDR3 amino acids: CASSPGTGAPAYEQYF. CDR3 DNA: TGTGCCAGTAGTCCGGGGACAGGGGCCCCCGCCTACGAGCAGTACTTC. The genes are TRBV19 and TRBJ2-7, with TRBD1 matching over 10 bases. CDR1 and CDR2 from the germline V gene are LNHDA and SQIVND (reference sequence). CDR3 length: 16 amino acids. With V trimmed by 5 bases and J by 2 bases, 9 bases remained unmatched.

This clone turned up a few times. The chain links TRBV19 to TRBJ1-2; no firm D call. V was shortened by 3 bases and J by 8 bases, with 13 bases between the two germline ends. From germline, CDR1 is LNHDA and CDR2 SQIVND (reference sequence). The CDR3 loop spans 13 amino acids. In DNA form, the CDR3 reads TGTGCCAGTAGTATCGACCGTGCTCGCGGCTACACCTTC. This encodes CASSIDRARGYTF.

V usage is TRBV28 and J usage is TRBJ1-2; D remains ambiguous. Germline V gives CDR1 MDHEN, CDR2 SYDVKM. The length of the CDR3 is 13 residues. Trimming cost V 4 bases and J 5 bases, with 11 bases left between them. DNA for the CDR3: TGTGCCAGCAGTTCGGACGGAATTTATGGCTACACCTTC. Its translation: CASSSDGIYGYTF.

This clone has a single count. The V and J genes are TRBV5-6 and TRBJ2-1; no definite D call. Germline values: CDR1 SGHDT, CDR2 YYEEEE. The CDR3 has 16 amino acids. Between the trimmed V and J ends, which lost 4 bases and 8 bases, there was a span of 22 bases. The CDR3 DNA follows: TGTGCCAGCAGCCCCCCCACCTTCCAGCTTGGGGATGAGCAGTTCTTC. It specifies CASSPPTFQLGDEQFF.

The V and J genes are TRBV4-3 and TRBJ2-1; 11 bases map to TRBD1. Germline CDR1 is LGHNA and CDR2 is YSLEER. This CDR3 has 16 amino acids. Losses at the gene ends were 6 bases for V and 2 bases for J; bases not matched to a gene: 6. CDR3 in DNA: TGCGCCAGCAGGAGCTCGGACAGGGGGCCCTACAATGAGCAGTTCTTC. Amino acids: CASRSSDRGPYNEQFF.

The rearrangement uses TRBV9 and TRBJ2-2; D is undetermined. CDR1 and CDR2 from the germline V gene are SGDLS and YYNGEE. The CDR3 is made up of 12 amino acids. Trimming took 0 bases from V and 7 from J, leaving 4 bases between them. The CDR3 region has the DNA TGTGCCAGCAGCGTAGACGACGGGGAGCTGTTTTTT. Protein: CASSVDDGELFF.

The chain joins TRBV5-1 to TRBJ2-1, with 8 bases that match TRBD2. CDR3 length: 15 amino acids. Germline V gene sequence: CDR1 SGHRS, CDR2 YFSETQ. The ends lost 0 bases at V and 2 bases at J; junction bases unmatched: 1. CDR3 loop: CASSLERGTYNEQFF. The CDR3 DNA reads TGCGCCAGCAGCTTGGAGCGGGGGACCTACAATGAGCAGTTCTTC.

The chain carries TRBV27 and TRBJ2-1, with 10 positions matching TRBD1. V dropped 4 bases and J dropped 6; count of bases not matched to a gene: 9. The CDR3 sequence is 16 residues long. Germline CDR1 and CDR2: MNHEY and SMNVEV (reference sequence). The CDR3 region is CASSSTGGAGGNEQFF. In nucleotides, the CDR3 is TGTGCCAGCAGTTCGACAGGGGGCGCCGGTGGCAATGAGCAGTTCTTC.

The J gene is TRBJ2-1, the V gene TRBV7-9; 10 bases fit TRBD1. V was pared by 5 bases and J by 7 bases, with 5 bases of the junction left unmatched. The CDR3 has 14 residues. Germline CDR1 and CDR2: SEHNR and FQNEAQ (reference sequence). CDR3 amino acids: CASSPGQGRNEQFF. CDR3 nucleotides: TGTGCCAGCAGCCCGGGACAGGGGAGGAATGAGCAGTTCTTC.

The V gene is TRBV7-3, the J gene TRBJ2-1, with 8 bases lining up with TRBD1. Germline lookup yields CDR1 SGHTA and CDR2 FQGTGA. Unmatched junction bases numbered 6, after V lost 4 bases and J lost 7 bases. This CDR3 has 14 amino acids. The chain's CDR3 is CASSSTGAQNEQFF. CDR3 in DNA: TGTGCCAGCAGCTCGACAGGGGCACAGAATGAGCAGTTCTTC. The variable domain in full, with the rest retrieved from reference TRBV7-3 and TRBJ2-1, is GAGVSQTPSNKVTEKGKYVELRCDPISGHTALYWYRQSLGQGPEFLIYFQGTGAADDSGLPNDRFFAVRPEGSVSTLKIQRTERGDSAVYLCASSSTGAQNEQFFGPGTRLTVL.

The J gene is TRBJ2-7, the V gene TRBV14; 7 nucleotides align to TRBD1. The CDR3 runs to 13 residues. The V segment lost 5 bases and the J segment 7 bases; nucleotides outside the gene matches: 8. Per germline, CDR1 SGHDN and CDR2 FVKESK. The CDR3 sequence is CASSVTGVGEQYF. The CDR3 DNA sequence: TGTGCCAGCAGCGTTACAGGGGTTGGTGAGCAGTACTTC.

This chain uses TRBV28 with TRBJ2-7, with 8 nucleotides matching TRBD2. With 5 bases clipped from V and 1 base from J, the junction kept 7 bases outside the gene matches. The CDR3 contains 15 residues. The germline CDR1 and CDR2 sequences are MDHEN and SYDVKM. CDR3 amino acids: CASSPMREVSYEQYF. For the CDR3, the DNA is TGTGCCAGCAGTCCCATGCGGGAGGTGTCCTACGAGCAGTACTTC.

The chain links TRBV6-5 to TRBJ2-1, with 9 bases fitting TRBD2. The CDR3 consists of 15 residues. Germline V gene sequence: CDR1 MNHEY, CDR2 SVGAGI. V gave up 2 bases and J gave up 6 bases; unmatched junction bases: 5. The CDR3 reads CASSYAAGGINEQFF. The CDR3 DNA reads TGTGCCAGCAGTTACGCGGCGGGAGGGATCAATGAGCAGTTCTTC.

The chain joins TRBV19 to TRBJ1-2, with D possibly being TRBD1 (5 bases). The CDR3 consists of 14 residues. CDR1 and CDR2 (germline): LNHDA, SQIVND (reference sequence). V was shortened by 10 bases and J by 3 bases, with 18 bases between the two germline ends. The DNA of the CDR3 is TGTGCCACCTGGGACGGAGCAAGCCACTATGGCTACACCTTC. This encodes CATWDGASHYGYTF.

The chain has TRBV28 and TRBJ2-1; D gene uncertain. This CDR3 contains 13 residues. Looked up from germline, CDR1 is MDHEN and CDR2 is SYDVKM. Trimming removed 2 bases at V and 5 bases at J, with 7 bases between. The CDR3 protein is CASSLDTHNEQFF. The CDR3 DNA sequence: TGTGCCAGCAGTTTAGACACCCACAATGAGCAGTTCTTC.

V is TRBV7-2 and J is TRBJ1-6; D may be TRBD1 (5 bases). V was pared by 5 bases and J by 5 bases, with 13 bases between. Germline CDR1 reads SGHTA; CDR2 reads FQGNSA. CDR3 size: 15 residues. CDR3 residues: CASSPSQGHNSPLHF. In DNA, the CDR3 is TGTGCCAGCAGCCCGTCGCAGGGTCATAATTCACCCCTCCACTTT.

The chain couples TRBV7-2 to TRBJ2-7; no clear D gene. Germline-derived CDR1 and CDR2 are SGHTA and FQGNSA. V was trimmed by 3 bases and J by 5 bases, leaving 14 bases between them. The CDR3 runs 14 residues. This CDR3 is CASSLDIQVNEQYF. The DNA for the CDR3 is TGTGCCAGCAGCTTGGATATCCAGGTTAACGAGCAGTACTTC.